These 30 T cell receptor beta chains originate from one sample sequenced in a study of post-analysis software for immune sequencing data. No antigen is known for these receptors. The study's findings and limits: Elevated frequency relative to controls characterized 4 or 5 TRBV segments in patients, TRBV5-6, TRBV5-1 and TRBV20-1 among them.

Each TCR beta cDNA library carried unique molecular identifiers. TCRdb re-called the PCR reads with MiXCR, one entry per CDR3 protein. The profile shows about 170,000 distinct CDR3 sequences, 30% of them singletons. Sequencing used blood. These receptors originate from a girl between 10 and 17 years old with multiple sclerosis.

This clonotype showed up many times. V is TRBV6-5 and J is TRBJ1-5, with no clear D. The germline V gene encodes CDR1 MNHEY and CDR2 SVGAGI. The CDR3 sequence is 15 residues long. Trimming took 2 bases from V and 0 from J, leaving 8 bases between them. The CDR3 nucleotides read TGTGCCAGCAGTTACGGGCCTTATAGCAATCAGCCCCAGCATTTT. Residues: CASSYGPYSNQPQHF.

This clonotype was counted only a few times. V is TRBV6-5 and J is TRBJ1-1, with unresolved D. The CDR3 spans 15 residues. With 4 bases removed from V and 5 bases from J, the gap between germline ends came to 17 bases. Germline V gives CDR1 MNHEY, CDR2 SVGAGI. The CDR3 sequence is CASSSGGAESTEAFF. The CDR3 coding sequence is TGTGCCAGCAGTTCGGGTGGTGCGGAAAGTACTGAAGCTTTCTTT.

This clonotype was seen many times. The chain joins TRBV12-3 or TRBV12-4 to TRBJ2-7, with TRBD1 as a possible D gene (6 bases). The CDR3 extends over 14 amino acids. V gave up 8 bases and J gave up 3 bases, with 17 bases separating them. Here the CDR3 DNA reads TGTGCCAGCCTTTCCGGGACAAATGTCTACGAGCAGTACTTC. Translated, it gives CASLSGTNVYEQYF.

This clonotype has at least ten counts. For the CDR3, the DNA is TGTGCCAGTGACGGGACGGCCGGTAGCGAGCAGTACTTC. Translation gives CASDGTAGSEQYF. The V call is TRBV7-9, the J call TRBJ2-7; D might be TRBD1 or TRBD2, each matching 5 bases. The V and J ends lost 9 bases and 6 bases respectively, with 18 bases between them. CDR1 is SEHNR, CDR2 FQNEAQ, per germline (reference sequence). The CDR3 consists of 13 residues.

This clonotype occurred many times. The chain links TRBV20-1 to TRBJ2-7, with TRBD1 matching 7 bases. CDR3 size: 12 residues. Per germline, CDR1 DFQATT and CDR2 SNEGSKA (reference sequence). After removal of 2 bases from V and 2 bases from J, the junction contained 0 bases not matched to a gene. The CDR3 loop is CSARTGAYEQYF. DNA of the CDR3: TGCAGTGCTAGAACAGGGGCCTACGAGCAGTACTTC.

This clonotype was counted many times. J is TRBJ2-1 and V is TRBV9, with 9 bases matching TRBD2. CDR3 length equals 16 residues. The V gene's germline CDR1 is SGDLS and CDR2 YYNGEE. With V trimmed by 0 bases and J by 9 bases, 10 bases remained unmatched. The CDR3 reads CASSVEFLAGSGEQFF. DNA of the CDR3: TGTGCCAGCAGCGTAGAGTTCCTAGCGGGATCGGGTGAGCAGTTCTTC. Full variable domain (outside the CDR3, taken from reference TRBV9 and TRBJ2-1): DSGVTQTPKHLITATGQRVTLRCSPRSGDLSVYWYQQSLDQGLQFLIQYYNGEERAKGNILERFSAQQFPDLHSELNLSSLELGDSALYFCASSVEFLAGSGEQFFGPGTRLTVL.

To note about this clonotype: No conserved phenylalanine or tryptophan ends this CDR3, so it is likely a read error. The rearrangement links TRBV9 to TRBJ2-7; D may correspond to TRBD1 or TRBD2 (5 bases each). Germline V gene lookup returns CDR1 SGDLS and CDR2 YYNGEE. V shed 4 bases and J shed 3 bases, with 14 bases lying between them. This CDR3 is 14 amino acids long. CDR3 sequence (DNA): TGTGCCAGCAGCCCAGGGACCCCTAGCTACGAGCAGTACTGC. Its protein product is CASSPGTPSYEQYC.

This clonotype was counted only a few times. The CDR3 loop reads CASALDRCYEQYF. DNA for the CDR3: TGTGCTAGTGCCTTGGACAGATGCTACGAGCAGTACTTC. The rearrangement uses TRBV12-5 and TRBJ2-7; a weak D match, TRBD1 (6 bases). Germline values: CDR1 LGHNT, CDR2 FRNRAP. V dropped 7 bases and J dropped 3 bases, with 13 bases sitting between them. The CDR3 sequence is 13 residues long.

This clonotype was detected only a few times. A much larger clone lies a single base off, so this may be a read error. The J gene is TRBJ2-7, the V gene TRBV10-1; 8 positions agree with TRBD2. Germline V gives CDR1 WNHNN, CDR2 SYGVQD (reference sequence). The CDR3 totals 16 residues. CDR3 sequence (DNA): TGCTCCAGCAGTCGACCGGTGGGGACTAGCTCCTACGAGCAGTACTTC. Translating gives CSSSRPVGTSSYEQYF.

This clonotype has at least ten counts. The chain has TRBV20-1 and TRBJ2-3, with D uncertain. The V gene lost 0 bases and the J gene lost 2 bases, with 12 bases spanning the gap. The CDR3 is made up of 15 amino acids. In germline, CDR1 is DFQATT, CDR2 SNEGSKA (reference sequence). The CDR3 nucleotides are TGCAGTGCTAGAGAGTCGAGATTATACACAGATACGCAGTATTTT. It encodes CSARESRLYTDTQYF.

This rearrangement joins TRBV5-1 to TRBJ2-7; D may correspond to TRBD1 or TRBD2 (5 bases each). The CDR3 is 16 residues long. Trimming pared 0 bases from V and 0 bases from J, leaving 13 bases between. Germline assignment: CDR1 SGHRS and CDR2 YFSETQ. The CDR3 DNA is TGCGCCAGCAGCTTGGATCCGGGACCAAGCTCCTACGAGCAGTACTTC. Translated: CASSLDPGPSSYEQYF.

Remarks on this clonotype: A read error is possible here, since a much larger clone lies one base away. The chain carries TRBV5-1 and TRBJ2-1; the D gene is possibly TRBD1 (6 bases). Germline V gives CDR1 SGHRS, CDR2 YFSETQ. The V end lost 4 bases, the J end lost 6 bases, and 23 bases lay between the germline ends. This CDR3 region has 17 residues. CDR3 nucleotides: TGCGCCAGCAGCGATTCTGTAGGGGGTGGGAACCGCAATGAGCAGTTCTTC. This translates into CASSDSVGGGNRNEQFF.

This clonotype was seen repeatedly, ten times or more. The chain links TRBV4-1 to TRBJ1-2; no reliable D call. Germline V gives CDR1 MGHRA, CDR2 YSYEKL. Trimming removed 0 bases from V and 1 base from J, with 9 bases in between. The CDR3 has 15 amino acids. The CDR3: CASSQDSTVNYGYTF. The CDR3 nucleotides read TGCGCCAGCAGCCAAGATTCAACAGTTAACTATGGCTACACCTTC.

Written as DNA, the CDR3 is TGTGCCAGCAGCCACAGGACTAGCGGGGGCGACTCCTACGAGCAGTACTTC. Protein: CASSHRTSGGDSYEQYF. The genes are TRBV3-1 and TRBJ2-7, with 13 bases identical to TRBD2. CDR3 length: 17 residues. Germline V gene sequence: CDR1 LGHDT, CDR2 YNNKEL (reference sequence). The ends lost 3 bases at V and 0 bases at J; junction bases unmatched: 5.

This clonotype has just a few counts. The chain combines TRBV27 with TRBJ1-6; possibly TRBD1 for D (5 bases). Trimming stripped 0 bases from V and 9 bases from J, with 15 bases between. CDR1 and CDR2 from the germline V gene are MNHEY and SMNVEV (reference sequence). The CDR3 has 16 amino acids. CDR3 nucleotides: TGTGCCAGCAGTTTATCATTAAGCAGGGAACGTTCACCCCTCCACTTT. Its protein product is CASSLSLSRERSPLHF.

There are many counts of this clonotype. The chain joins TRBV10-3 to TRBJ2-7, with 8 bases that match TRBD2. V lost 5 bases and J lost 1; bases outside the gene matches: 1. Germline CDR1 reads ENHRY; CDR2 reads SYGVKD. The CDR3 runs 13 residues. Here the CDR3 reads CAISLAGSYEQYF. CDR3 bases: TGTGCCATCAGTTTAGCGGGATCCTACGAGCAGTACTTC.

The chain has TRBV6-2 or TRBV6-3 and TRBJ2-5; 10 nucleotides align to TRBD1. From germline, CDR1 is MNHEY and CDR2 SVGEGT. This CDR3 has 17 amino acids. V gave up 2 bases and J gave up 2 bases; unmatched junction bases: 8. The DNA for the CDR3 is TGTGCCAGCAGTTACGAGACAGGGGGCGCGGGTCAAGAGACCCAGTACTTC. This sequence encodes CASSYETGGAGQETQYF.

This clonotype was observed many times. The gene calls are TRBV5-1 and TRBJ2-1; tentatively, D is TRBD1 (5 bases). Germline V gene sequence: CDR1 SGHRS, CDR2 YFSETQ. This CDR3 has 15 residues. V was shortened by 0 bases and J by 7 bases, with 14 bases between the two germline ends. CDR3 coding DNA: TGCGCCAGCAGCTTGGAAGGCCAGGGTAGGAATGAGCAGTTCTTC. It specifies CASSLEGQGRNEQFF. Combining the CDR3 with reference TRBV5-1 and TRBJ2-1 gives the whole variable domain KAGVTQTPRYLIKTRGQQVTLSCSPISGHRSVSWYQQTPGQGLQFLFEYFSETQRNKGNFPGRFSGRQFSNSRSEMNVSTLELGDSALYLCASSLEGQGRNEQFFGPGTRLTVL.

The J gene is TRBJ2-2, the V gene TRBV18; a weak D match, TRBD1 (6 bases). Germline lookup yields CDR1 KGHSH and CDR2 LQKENI. The ends were cut back, 5 bases at V and 0 bases at J, with 19 bases in the middle. The CDR3 loop spans 18 amino acids. For the CDR3, the DNA is TGTGCCAGCTCAGCAACCTCCCGGCGACAGGCGAACACCGGGGAGCTGTTTTTT. This gives the protein CASSATSRRQANTGELFF. Full variable domain (remainder filled in from reference TRBV18 and TRBJ2-2): NAGVMQNPRHLVRRRGQEARLRCSPMKGHSHVYWYRQLPEEGLKFMVYLQKENIIDESGMPKERFSAEFPKEGPSILRIQQVVRGDSAAYFCASSATSRRQANTGELFFGEGSRLTVL.

In this sample, this clonotype turned up a few times. This rearrangement joins TRBV5-1 to TRBJ1-3; D remains ambiguous. This CDR3 is 16 amino acids long. Germline assignment: CDR1 SGHRS and CDR2 YFSETQ. V was clipped by 1 base and J by 0 bases, with 11 bases between them. CDR3 DNA sequence: TGCGCCAGCAGCTTGTTCCCGGAATCCTCTGGAAACACCATATATTTT. It is translated as CASSLFPESSGNTIYF.

V and J are TRBV7-2 and TRBJ1-1, with D perhaps TRBD1 (5 bases). Germline assignment: CDR1 SGHTA and CDR2 FQGNSA. V was clipped by 1 base and J by 11 bases, with 26 bases between them. This CDR3 has 17 amino acids. DNA of the CDR3: TGTGCCAGCAGCTTAGGGAGTTTAGCGGGACCCATGTCGTCGGCTTTCTTT. It yields the protein CASSLGSLAGPMSSAFF.

Ten or more counts support this clonotype. The genes are TRBV7-9 and TRBJ2-7; 11 nucleotides agree with TRBD2. Trimming removed 6 bases from V and 3 bases from J; junction bases left unmatched: 4. This CDR3 region has 14 residues. Germline CDR1 reads SEHNR; CDR2 reads FQNEAQ (reference sequence). The CDR3 loop reads CASSLTSGNYEQYF. In DNA, the CDR3 is TGTGCCAGCAGTCTGACTAGCGGGAACTACGAGCAGTACTTC.

This clonotype was seen at least ten times. The gene calls are TRBV28 and TRBJ2-5; D is possibly TRBD1 or TRBD2 (5 bases each). Looked up from germline, CDR1 is MDHEN and CDR2 is SYDVKM. CDR3 length: 14 amino acids. Trimming took off 4 bases at V and 2 bases at J, with 11 bases between the two ends. CDR3 residues: CASSSFGTQETQYF. In nucleotides, the CDR3 is TGTGCCAGCAGTTCCTTTGGGACGCAAGAGACCCAGTACTTC.

This chain links TRBV5-1 with TRBJ1-1; D is perhaps TRBD1 (5 bases). This CDR3 is built from 15 residues. The V gene's germline CDR1 is SGHRS and CDR2 YFSETQ. V lost 4 bases to trimming and J lost 3 bases, with 16 bases between them. For the CDR3, the DNA is TGCGCCAGCAGCCTCGGGACTTTGGGGGACACTGAAGCTTTCTTT. This encodes CASSLGTLGDTEAFF.

The V gene is TRBV2, the J gene TRBJ1-5; D unclear. The germline V gene has CDR1 SNHLY and CDR2 FYNNEI. This CDR3 region has 14 residues. V dropped 6 bases and J dropped 0 bases, with 9 bases sitting between them. This CDR3 is CASSETVSNQPQHF. As DNA, the CDR3 is TGTGCCAGCAGCGAGACCGTTAGCAATCAGCCCCAGCATTTT.

As to this clonotype: A much larger clone lies a single base off, so this may be a read error. The rearrangement uses TRBV6-6 and TRBJ2-1; tentatively, D is TRBD1 or TRBD2 (5 bases each). Trimming left V 4 bases short and J 6 bases short, with 16 bases between. The CDR3 has 15 residues. CDR1 is MNHNY and CDR2 is SVGAGI in the germline V gene (reference sequence). The CDR3 DNA sequence: TGTGCCAGCAGTTTTCCGGGACGGGGAACCAATGAGCAGTTCTTC. It yields the protein CASSFPGRGTNEQFF.

This clonotype occurred a few times. This chain joins TRBV6-6 and TRBJ2-7; maybe TRBD1 (5 bases). Between the trimmed V and J ends, which lost 8 bases and 3 bases, there was a span of 23 bases. The V gene's germline CDR1 is MNHNY and CDR2 SVGAGI (reference sequence). This CDR3 region has 16 residues. The CDR3 region is CASCLGPGPTGYEQYF. DNA of the CDR3: TGTGCCAGCTGCCTGGGGCCGGGCCCAACAGGCTACGAGCAGTACTTC.

Details on this clonotype: Its ends do not fully match the called genes, so a read error is possible. The chain recombines TRBV7-9 with TRBJ2-7; tentatively, D is TRBD2 (6 bases). CDR3 length: 15 residues. In germline, CDR1 is SEHNR, CDR2 FQNEAQ (reference sequence). The CDR3 is CANSQGLAAPYEQYF. The CDR3 DNA reads as TGTGCCAACAGCCAAGGATTAGCGGCCCCCTACGAGCAGTACTTC.

This clonotype has only one observation. This may stem from a read error, because a much larger clone lies one nucleotide away. Because it lacks the conserved phenylalanine or tryptophan at the end, this CDR3 is likely a read error. The chain links TRBV2 to TRBJ2-3, with no clear D. V lost 8 bases and J lost 2, with 14 bases in between. The CDR3 sequence is 14 residues long. In germline, CDR1 is SNHLY, CDR2 FYNNEI. The CDR3 coding sequence is TGTGCCAGCGGTAGGGCGGAACTCACAGATACGCAGTATTTG. Residues: CASGRAELTDTQYL.

This chain connects TRBV5-6 to TRBJ1-2, with 8 bases identical to TRBD1. The germline gives CDR1 SGHDT, CDR2 YYEEEE. The CDR3 consists of 13 residues. The J segment lost 4 bases and the V segment lost 4 bases, leaving 3 bases of the junction unmatched. CDR3 sequence (DNA): TGTGCCAGCAGCGACAGGGGAAGCTATGGCTACACCTTC. Its translation is CASSDRGSYGYTF. The whole variable domain, remainder taken from reference TRBV5-6 and TRBJ1-2, is DAGVTQSPTHLIKTRGQQVTLRCSPKSGHDTVSWYQQALGQGPQFIFQYYEEEERQRGNFPDRFSGHQFPNYSSELNVNALLLGDSALYLCASSDRGSYGYTFGSGTRLTVV.